This note documents a single T cell receptor (beta chain) sequence. Its cognate antigen is unknown. Unmatched junction bases numbered 7, after V lost 3 bases and J lost 3 bases. This CDR3 has 16 amino acids. From germline, CDR1 is SGHVS and CDR2 FQNEAQ. Use of 60 Vbeta and 13 Jbeta primers characterized the PCR. TCRdb's copy holds only in-frame clones and misses some; the assay was immunoSEQ multiplex PCR. The sample has about 150,000 clones, around three fifths seen once. The record originates from a study of cytomegalovirus exposure and HLA in healthy donors. Findings and limits, study-wide: Among CMV-associated TCR beta chains, most appeared HLA-restricted in a later analysis. Common viral pathogens were later found to be apparently linked to several of the most significant clusters.

This chain links TRBV7-8 with TRBJ2-7, with 11 bases fitting TRBD2. The source of this sequence is a woman under 40 in good health and CMV-seropositive. Sequences were obtained from PBMCs. CDR3 DNA sequence: TGTGCCAGCAGCTTTGGCCGCCTAGCGGGAGGCTACGAGCAGTACTTC. Protein: CASSFGRLAGGYEQYF.